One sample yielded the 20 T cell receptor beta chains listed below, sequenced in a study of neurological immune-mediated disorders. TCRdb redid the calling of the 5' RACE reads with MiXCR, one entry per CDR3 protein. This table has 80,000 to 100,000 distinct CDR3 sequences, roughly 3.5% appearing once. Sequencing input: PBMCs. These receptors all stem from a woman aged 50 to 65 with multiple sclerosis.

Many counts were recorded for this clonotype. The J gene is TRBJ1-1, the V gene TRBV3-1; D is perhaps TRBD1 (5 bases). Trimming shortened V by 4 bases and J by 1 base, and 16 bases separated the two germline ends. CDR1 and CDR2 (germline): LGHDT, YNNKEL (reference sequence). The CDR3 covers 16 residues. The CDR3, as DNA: TGTGCCAGCAGCCGAAGGGGACCCATTACGAACACTGAAGCTTTCTTT. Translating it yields CASSRRGPITNTEAFF.

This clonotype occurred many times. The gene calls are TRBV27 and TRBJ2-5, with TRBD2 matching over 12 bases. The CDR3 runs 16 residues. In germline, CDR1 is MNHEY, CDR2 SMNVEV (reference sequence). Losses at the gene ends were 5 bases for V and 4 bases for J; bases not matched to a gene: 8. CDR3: CASSTGLAGLLETQYF. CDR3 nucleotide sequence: TGTGCCAGCAGTACCGGACTAGCGGGGCTCCTAGAGACCCAGTACTTC.

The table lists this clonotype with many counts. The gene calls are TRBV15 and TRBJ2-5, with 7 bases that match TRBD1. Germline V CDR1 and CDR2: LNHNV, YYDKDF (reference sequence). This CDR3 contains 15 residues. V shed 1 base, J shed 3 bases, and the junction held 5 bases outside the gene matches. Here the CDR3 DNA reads TGTGCCACCAGCAGAGGGAAGACAGGGAAAGAGACCCAGTACTTC. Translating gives CATSRGKTGKETQYF.

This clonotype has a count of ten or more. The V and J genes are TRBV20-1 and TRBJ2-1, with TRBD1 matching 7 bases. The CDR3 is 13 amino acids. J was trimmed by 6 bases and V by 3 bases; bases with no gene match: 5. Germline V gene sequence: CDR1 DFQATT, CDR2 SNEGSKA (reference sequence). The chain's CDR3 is CSASGTATNEQFF. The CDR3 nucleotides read TGCAGTGCTAGTGGGACAGCCACCAATGAGCAGTTCTTC.

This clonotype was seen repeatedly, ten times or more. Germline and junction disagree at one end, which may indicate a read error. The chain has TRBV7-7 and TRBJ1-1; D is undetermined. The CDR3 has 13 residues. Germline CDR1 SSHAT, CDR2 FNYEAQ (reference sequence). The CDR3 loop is CASSRTVNTEAFF. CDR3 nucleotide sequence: TGTGCTAGCAGCCGGACGGTGAACACTGAAGCTTTCTTT.

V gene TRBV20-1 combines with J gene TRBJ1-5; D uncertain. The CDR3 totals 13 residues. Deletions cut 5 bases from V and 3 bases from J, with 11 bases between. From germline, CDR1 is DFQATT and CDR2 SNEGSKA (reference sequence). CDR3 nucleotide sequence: TGCAGTGCTGCCCCCGGAAACAATCAGCCCCAGCATTTT. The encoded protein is CSAAPGNNQPQHF.

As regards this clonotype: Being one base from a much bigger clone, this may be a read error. The CDR3 nucleotides read TGTGCCAGCAGCTTAGACGGGACTAGCAGCAAGAACCAGTACTTC. Translated: CASSLDGTSSKNQYF. The chain has TRBV7-2 and TRBJ2-5, with 9 bases lining up with TRBD2. Germline-derived CDR1 and CDR2 are SGHTA and FQGNSA. J gave up 10 bases and V 1 base, and 10 bases lay outside the gene matches. The CDR3 covers 15 residues.

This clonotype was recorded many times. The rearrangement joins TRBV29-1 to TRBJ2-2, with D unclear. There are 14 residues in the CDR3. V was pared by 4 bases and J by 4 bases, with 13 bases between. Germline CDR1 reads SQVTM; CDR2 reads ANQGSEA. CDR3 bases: TGCAGCGTTGTCCGAGGTATCGGCACCGGGGAGCTGTTTTTT. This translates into CSVVRGIGTGELFF.

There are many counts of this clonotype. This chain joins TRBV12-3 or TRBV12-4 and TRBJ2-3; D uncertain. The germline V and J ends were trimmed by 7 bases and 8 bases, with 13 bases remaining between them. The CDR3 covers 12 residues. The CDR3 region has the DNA TGTGCCAGCAAGCTAACGGCCGGTACGCAGTATTTT. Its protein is CASKLTAGTQYF.

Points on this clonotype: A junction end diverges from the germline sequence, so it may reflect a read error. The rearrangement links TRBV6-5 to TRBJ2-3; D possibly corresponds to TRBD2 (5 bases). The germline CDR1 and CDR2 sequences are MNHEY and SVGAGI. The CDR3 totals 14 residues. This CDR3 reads CVSSMRRSGDTQYF. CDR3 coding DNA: TGTGTCAGCAGTATGCGAAGGAGCGGAGATACGCAGTATTTT.

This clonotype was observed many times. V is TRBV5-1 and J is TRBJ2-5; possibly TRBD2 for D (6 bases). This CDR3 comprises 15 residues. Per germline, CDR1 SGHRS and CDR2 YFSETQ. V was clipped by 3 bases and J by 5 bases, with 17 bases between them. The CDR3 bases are TGCGCCAGCAGCTCAAACGGGACTCCCAGGGAGACCCAGTACTTC. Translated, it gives CASSSNGTPRETQYF.

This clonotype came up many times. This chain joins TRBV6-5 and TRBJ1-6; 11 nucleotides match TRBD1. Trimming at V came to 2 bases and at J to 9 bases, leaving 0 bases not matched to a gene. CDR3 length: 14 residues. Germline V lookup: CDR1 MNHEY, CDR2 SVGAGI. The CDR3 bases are TGTGCCAGCAGTTACGGACAGGGGGCTTCACCCCTCCACTTT. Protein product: CASSYGQGASPLHF.

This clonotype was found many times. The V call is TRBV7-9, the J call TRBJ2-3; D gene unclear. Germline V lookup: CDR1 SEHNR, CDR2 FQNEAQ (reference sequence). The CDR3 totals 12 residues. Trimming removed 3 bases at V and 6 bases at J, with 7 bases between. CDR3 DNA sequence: TGTGCCAGCAGCTTCTCAGCTGATACGCAGTATTTT. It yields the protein CASSFSADTQYF. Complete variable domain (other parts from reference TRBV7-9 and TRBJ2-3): DTGVSQNPRHKITKRGQNVTFRCDPISEHNRLYWYRQTLGQGPEFLTYFQNEAQLEKSRLLSDRFSAERPKGSFSTLEIQRTEQGDSAMYLCASSFSADTQYFGPGTRLTVL.

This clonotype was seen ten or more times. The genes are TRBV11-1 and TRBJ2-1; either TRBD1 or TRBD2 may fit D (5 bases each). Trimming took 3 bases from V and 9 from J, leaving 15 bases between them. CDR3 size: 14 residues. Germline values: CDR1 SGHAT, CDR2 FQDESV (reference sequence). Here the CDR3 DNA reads TGTGCCAGCAGCTTGGGGGTCAGGGTTATTGAGCAGTTCTTC. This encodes CASSLGVRVIEQFF.

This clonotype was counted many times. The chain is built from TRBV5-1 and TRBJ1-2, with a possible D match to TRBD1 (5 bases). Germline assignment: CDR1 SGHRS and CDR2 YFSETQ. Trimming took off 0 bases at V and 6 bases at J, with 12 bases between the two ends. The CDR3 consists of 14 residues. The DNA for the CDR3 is TGCGCCAGCAGCTTGGGCGGGGGGTCGGATGGCTACACCTTC. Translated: CASSLGGGSDGYTF. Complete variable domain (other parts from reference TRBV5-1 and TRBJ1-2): KAGVTQTPRYLIKTRGQQVTLSCSPISGHRSVSWYQQTPGQGLQFLFEYFSETQRNKGNFPGRFSGRQFSNSRSEMNVSTLELGDSALYLCASSLGGGSDGYTFGSGTRLTVV.

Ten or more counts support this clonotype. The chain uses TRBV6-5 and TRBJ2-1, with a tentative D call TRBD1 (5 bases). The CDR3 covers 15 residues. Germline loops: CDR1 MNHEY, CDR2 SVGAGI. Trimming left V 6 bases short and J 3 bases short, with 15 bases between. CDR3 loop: CASSLDSSRYNEQFF. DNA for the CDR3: TGTGCCAGCAGCCTAGACAGTTCTCGCTACAATGAGCAGTTCTTC.

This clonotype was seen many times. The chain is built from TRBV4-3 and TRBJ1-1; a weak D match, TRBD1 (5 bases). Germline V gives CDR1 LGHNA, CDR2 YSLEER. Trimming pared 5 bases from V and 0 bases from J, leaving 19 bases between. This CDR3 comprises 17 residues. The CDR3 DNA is TGCGCCAGCAGCGATACTAGATCCGGGGCAATGAACACTGAAGCTTTCTTT. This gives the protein CASSDTRSGAMNTEAFF.

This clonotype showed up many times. The CDR3 here is CASSRQVAGTEAFF. The CDR3, as DNA: TGTGCCAGCAGCCGACAGGTTGCTGGGACTGAAGCTTTCTTT. The chain couples TRBV7-6 to TRBJ1-1; possible D gene TRBD1, 6 bases. The CDR3 is 14 residues long. Germline CDR1 SGHVS, CDR2 FNYEAQ. Between the trimmed V and J ends, which lost 5 bases and 5 bases, there was a span of 15 bases. Filled out from reference TRBV7-6 and TRBJ1-1, the complete variable domain reads GAGVSQSPRYKVTKRGQDVALRCDPISGHVSLYWYRQALGQGPEFLTYFNYEAQQDKSGLPNDRFSAERPEGSISTLTIQRTEQRDSAMYRCASSRQVAGTEAFFGQGTRLTVV.

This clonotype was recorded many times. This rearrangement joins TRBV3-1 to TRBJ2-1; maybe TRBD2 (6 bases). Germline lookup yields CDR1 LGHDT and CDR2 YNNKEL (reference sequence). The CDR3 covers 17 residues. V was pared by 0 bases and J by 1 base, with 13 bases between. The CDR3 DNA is TGTGCCAGCAGCCAAGAGTCGGGGCGGGGATCCTACAATGAGCAGTTCTTC. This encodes CASSQESGRGSYNEQFF.

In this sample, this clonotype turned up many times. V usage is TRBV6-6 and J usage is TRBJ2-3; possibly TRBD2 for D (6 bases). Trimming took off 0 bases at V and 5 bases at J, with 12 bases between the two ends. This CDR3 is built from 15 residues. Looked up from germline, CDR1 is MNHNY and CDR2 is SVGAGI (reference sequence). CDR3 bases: TGTGCCAGCAGTTACTCGGGACTCGAGGGAGATACGCAGTATTTT. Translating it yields CASSYSGLEGDTQYF.